The next 29 T cell receptor beta chains were all read from a single sample in a study of monozygotic twins with inflammatory bowel disease. TCRdb re-called the 5' RACE reads and shows each CDR3 protein once, DNA omitted. This sample carries some 450,000 distinct CDR3 sequences, with 2% to 3% going to the ten biggest clones. The sequencing sample was made of blood. The receptor source for this set is a human donor with ulcerative colitis or Crohn's disease, or a healthy co-twin of an affected twin (not recorded which).

This chain joins TRBV28 and TRBJ1-5; TCRdb returns TRBD1, unconfirmable since there is no DNA. Per germline, CDR1 MDHEN and CDR2 SYDVKM. The CDR3 is 16 residues long. CDR3: CASSPRQGDINQPQHF.

The rearrangement joins TRBV5-1 to TRBJ2-1; TCRdb indicates TRBD1, and absent DNA this call remains unverified. This CDR3 has 16 residues. The germline V gene has CDR1 SGHRS and CDR2 YFSETQ. CDR3 loop: CASSAKTGVPYNEQFF.

The V call is TRBV11-1, the J call TRBJ2-3; there is no DNA to check the TCRdb D call of TRBD1. The germline V gene has CDR1 SGHAT and CDR2 FQDESV (reference sequence). There are 16 residues in the CDR3. The CDR3 spells CASSVLAGAPLATQYF.

V gene TRBV12-3 or TRBV12-4 combines with J gene TRBJ2-7; TCRdb reports TRBD1, a call that lacks DNA to check it against. CDR3 length: 14 residues. CDR3 protein: CASSWSGDPYEQYF.

The J gene is TRBJ2-5, the V gene TRBV20-1; the TCRdb D gene call, TRBD2, has no DNA to confirm it. CDR3 length equals 13 residues. Germline CDR1 DFQATT, CDR2 SNEGSKA (reference sequence). CDR3 amino acids: CSASSSAQETQYF.

The rearrangement uses TRBV5-6 and TRBJ1-2; TCRdb names TRBD1, which stays unverified in the absence of DNA. CDR1 is SGHDT and CDR2 is YYEEEE in the germline V gene. The CDR3 consists of 12 residues. The CDR3 here is CASSRTGSGYTF.

The chain joins TRBV12-3 or TRBV12-4 to TRBJ2-2; TCRdb returns TRBD1, unconfirmable since there is no DNA. CDR3 size: 15 residues. CDR3 amino acids: CASRGGTGQSGELFF.

The chain has TRBV27 and TRBJ1-6. Germline CDR1 is MNHEY and CDR2 is SMNVEV (reference sequence). The CDR3 has 15 amino acids. CDR3 region: CASRASRARNSPLHF.

The chain combines TRBV28 with TRBJ2-1. The CDR3 has 11 amino acids. The germline CDR1 and CDR2 sequences are MDHEN and SYDVKM. The CDR3 spells CASSRGNEQFF. Filled out from reference TRBV28 and TRBJ2-1, the complete variable domain reads DVKVTQSSRYLVKRTGEKVFLECVQDMDHENMFWYRQDPGLGLRLIYFSYDVKMKEKGDIPEGYSVSREKKERFSLILESASTNQTSMYLCASSRGNEQFFGPGTRLTVL.

The chain uses TRBV25-1 and TRBJ2-7; TCRdb proposes TRBD2, but this gene call is untestable without DNA. Germline V gene lookup returns CDR1 MGHDK and CDR2 SYGVNS. The CDR3 is made up of 16 amino acids. This CDR3 is CASSGIGAGVIYEQYF.

This chain connects TRBV5-5 to TRBJ2-2; TCRdb's D call of TRBD1 is untestable without DNA. The CDR3 totals 15 residues. Germline loops: CDR1 SGHKS, CDR2 YYEKEE (reference sequence). The CDR3 sequence is CASSWGQVDTGELFF.

The chain is built from TRBV20-1 and TRBJ2-7; with no DNA, the TCRdb D assignment of TRBD1 cannot be verified. This CDR3 is built from 14 residues. Germline V CDR1 and CDR2: DFQATT, SNEGSKA (reference sequence). This CDR3 is CSAPGTPRTYEQYF.

This chain links TRBV5-1 with TRBJ2-2. Germline CDR1 reads SGHRS; CDR2 reads YFSETQ. There are 14 residues in the CDR3. This CDR3 reads CASSLAPNTGELFF.

V and J are TRBV7-9 and TRBJ2-3; TCRdb lists TRBD2, though no DNA is available to test this call. Germline CDR1 SEHNR, CDR2 FQNEAQ (reference sequence). This CDR3 comprises 16 residues. CDR3 amino acids: CASNPKAGGPTDTQYF.

V usage is TRBV7-2 and J usage is TRBJ2-5. Germline V CDR1 and CDR2: SGHTA, FQGNSA. The CDR3 covers 15 residues. CDR3 region: CASSLVARGLETQYF.

The rearrangement joins TRBV5-1 to TRBJ2-2; TCRdb selects TRBD1, and the lack of DNA leaves this call unchecked. The V gene's germline CDR1 is SGHRS and CDR2 YFSETQ. CDR3 length: 15 residues. This chain's CDR3 is CASRPQGGRDGELFF.

The CDR3 region is CASSQDGEWPEAFF. The chain carries TRBV3-1 and TRBJ1-1. This CDR3 has 14 amino acids. Germline V CDR1 and CDR2: LGHDT, YNNKEL (reference sequence). Full variable domain (outside the CDR3, taken from reference TRBV3-1 and TRBJ1-1): DTAVSQTPKYLVTQMGNDKSIKCEQNLGHDTMYWYKQDSKKFLKIMFSYNNKELIINETVPNRFSPKSPDKAHLNLHINSLELGDSAVYFCASSQDGEWPEAFFGQGTRLTVV.

The V call is TRBV5-8, the J call TRBJ2-1; the D call of TRBD2 rests on TCRdb alone, since no DNA is present to check it. The CDR3 spans 16 residues. Germline V lookup: CDR1 SGHTS, CDR2 YDEGEE. The CDR3 reads CASSPPGLGDYNEQFF.

This sequence joins TRBV5-6 and TRBJ2-7; no DNA is available, so the TRBD1 call from TCRdb remains unchecked. CDR1 is SGHDT, CDR2 YYEEEE, per germline. There are 14 residues in the CDR3. The CDR3 here is CASSSRQGRDEQYF.

The genes are TRBV24-1 and TRBJ2-7; TCRdb indicates TRBD1, and absent DNA this call remains unverified. CDR1 and CDR2 (germline): KGHDR, SFDVKD. This CDR3 has 14 residues. The CDR3 here is CATSDSTGDGGQYF.

The V call is TRBV5-1, the J call TRBJ1-2; TCRdb proposes TRBD1, but this gene call is untestable without DNA. The CDR3 has 15 residues. Germline loops: CDR1 SGHRS, CDR2 YFSETQ. CDR3 sequence: CASSLSSGSPGGYTF. The full variable domain, with the rest looked up from reference TRBV5-1 and TRBJ1-2, is KAGVTQTPRYLIKTRGQQVTLSCSPISGHRSVSWYQQTPGQGLQFLFEYFSETQRNKGNFPGRFSGRQFSNSRSEMNVSTLELGDSALYLCASSLSSGSPGGYTFGSGTRLTVV.

The rearrangement links TRBV20-1 to TRBJ2-6. The germline V gene has CDR1 DFQATT and CDR2 SNEGSKA (reference sequence). This CDR3 comprises 15 residues. The CDR3 loop reads CSARDLGSGANVLTF.

The rearrangement joins TRBV19 to TRBJ1-5. The CDR3 is 15 amino acids. Germline CDR1 LNHDA, CDR2 SQIVND (reference sequence). The CDR3 spells CASTLGGRANQPQHF.

V gene TRBV19 combines with J gene TRBJ1-6; TCRdb gives TRBD1 as the D gene, but with no DNA this cannot be confirmed. The CDR3 covers 14 residues. Germline-derived CDR1 and CDR2 are LNHDA and SQIVND (reference sequence). The CDR3 protein is CASSIAGGNSPLHF.

The V call is TRBV3-1, the J call TRBJ2-1. The CDR3 is made up of 13 amino acids. The germline V gene has CDR1 LGHDT and CDR2 YNNKEL (reference sequence). CDR3 sequence reads: CASSHVQWNEQFF.

The rearrangement links TRBV29-1 to TRBJ2-1; without DNA, the TCRdb call of TRBD2 cannot be checked. The germline CDR1 and CDR2 sequences are SQVTM and ANQGSEA. The CDR3 is 20 residues long. The CDR3 spells CSVEPPPGLAGGGSYNEQFF.

The gene calls are TRBV6-1 and TRBJ2-1; there is no DNA to check the TCRdb D call of TRBD1. This CDR3 is built from 15 residues. Germline V lookup: CDR1 MNHNS, CDR2 SASEGT. The CDR3: CASRSGTGANNEQFF.

This rearrangement joins TRBV10-3 to TRBJ2-1; TCRdb proposes TRBD1, but this gene call is untestable without DNA. The CDR3 spans 14 residues. In germline, CDR1 is ENHRY, CDR2 SYGVKD. This chain's CDR3 is CAINGGAFYNEQFF.

The chain combines TRBV30 with TRBJ1-6; without DNA, the TCRdb call of TRBD1 cannot be checked. From germline, CDR1 is GTSNPN and CDR2 SVGIG (reference sequence). The CDR3 consists of 12 residues. The CDR3 loop reads CAWRAQDSPLHF.